Listed here are 31 T cell receptor beta chains from one sample, sequenced in a study of T cell responses to AZD1222 COVID-19 vaccine. Here immunoSEQ multiplex PCR was the method, and the copy in TCRdb shows in-frame clones only, minus some. This table holds some 190,000 clones, approximately 92% found once. The starting material was peripheral blood, obtained on day 0 of AZD1222 vaccination. The receptors shown here come from an adult in good health.

This chain connects TRBV3-1 (or the pseudogene TRBV3-2) to TRBJ1-2; no definite D call. V was pared by 4 bases and J by 9 bases, with 12 bases between. Germline assignment: CDR1 LGHDT and CDR2 YNNKEL (reference sequence). The CDR3 sequence is 12 residues long. CDR3 in DNA: TGTGCCAGCAGCCTCCCCGGGCGGAGCTACACCTTC. Its protein is CASSLPGRSYTF.

This clone was seen once. The chain joins TRBV7-9 to TRBJ2-2, with 7 bases lining up with TRBD1. V lost 5 bases, J lost 4 bases, and 4 bases stayed unmatched. Per the germline V gene, CDR1 is SEHNR and CDR2 is FQNEAQ (reference sequence). The CDR3 sequence is 14 residues long. The CDR3 region is CASSRDSFTGELFF. In DNA, the CDR3 is TGTGCCAGCAGCCGGGACAGCTTCACCGGGGAGCTGTTTTTT.

The chain recombines TRBV3-1 (or the pseudogene TRBV3-2) with TRBJ1-1, with a weak D call TRBD1 (5 bases). The CDR3 totals 15 residues. In germline, CDR1 is LGHDT, CDR2 YNNKEL (reference sequence). V was trimmed by 1 base and J by 4 bases, leaving 13 bases between them. The CDR3 DNA is TGTGCCAGCAGCCAAGGAGGGCCCGGGACCACTGAAGCTTTCTTT. Protein product: CASSQGGPGTTEAFF.

This clone came up once. The chain links TRBV15 to TRBJ2-1; no clear D gene. The germline V and J ends were trimmed by 5 bases and 9 bases, with 29 bases remaining between them. From germline, CDR1 is LNHNV and CDR2 YYDKDF (reference sequence). The CDR3 length is 18 residues. The DNA for the CDR3 is TGTGCCACCAGCGAACGACCCAGCACAGCAGAGTCGCCGAGTGAGCAGTTCTTC. Translation gives CATSERPSTAESPSEQFF.

This chain joins TRBV29-1 and TRBJ2-1; possible D gene TRBD2, 5 bases. Between the trimmed V and J ends, which lost 0 bases and 7 bases, there was a span of 19 bases. The CDR3 runs 16 residues. Germline V gene sequence: CDR1 SQVTM, CDR2 ANQGSEA. Here the CDR3 reads CSVEDKGMETGNEQFF. The CDR3, as DNA: TGCAGCGTTGAAGATAAAGGGATGGAGACGGGAAATGAGCAGTTCTTC.

This clone was picked up one time. The gene calls are TRBV18 and TRBJ2-7, with 10 nucleotides matching TRBD1. This CDR3 has 15 residues. With 2 bases clipped from V and 4 bases from J, the junction kept 5 bases outside the gene matches. CDR1 and CDR2 (germline): KGHSH, LQKENI. The CDR3 DNA sequence: TGTGCCAGCTCACCAGGACAGGGGGGACTTTACGAGCAGTACTTC. Translated: CASSPGQGGLYEQYF.

The rearrangement joins TRBV5-5 to TRBJ1-2, with D uncertain. Trimming removed 2 bases at V and 0 bases at J, with 8 bases between. This CDR3 region has 14 residues. Germline V gives CDR1 SGHKS, CDR2 YYEKEE (reference sequence). CDR3 loop: CASSFEGPNYGYTF. In nucleotides, the CDR3 is TGTGCCAGCAGCTTCGAAGGGCCTAACTATGGCTACACCTTC.

The chain combines TRBV3-1 (or the pseudogene TRBV3-2) with TRBJ1-2; D gene uncertain. CDR1 and CDR2 (germline): LGHDT, YNNKEL (reference sequence). Trimming took 0 bases from V and 4 from J, leaving 9 bases between them. This CDR3 spans 14 amino acids. CDR3: CASSQDRTGYGYTF. The DNA for the CDR3 is TGTGCCAGCAGCCAAGATCGCACTGGCTATGGCTACACCTTC.

CDR3 amino acids: CASSLGQPLNYGYTF. The CDR3 DNA sequence: TGTGCCAGCAGCTTAGGACAGCCACTTAACTATGGCTACACCTTC. The V and J genes are TRBV7-3 and TRBJ1-2; possibly TRBD1 for D (6 bases). V was clipped by 2 bases and J by 1 base, with 11 bases between them. The CDR3 covers 15 residues. From germline, CDR1 is SGHTA and CDR2 FQGTGA.

The gene calls are TRBV7-2 and TRBJ1-3; D not resolved. The CDR3 is made up of 14 amino acids. Germline V CDR1 and CDR2: SGHTA, FQGNSA. With 5 bases removed from V and 0 bases from J, the gap between germline ends came to 8 bases. CDR3 nucleotides: TGTGCCAGCAGCCGGGCCGTCTCTGGAAACACCATATATTTT. Amino acids: CASSRAVSGNTIYF.

The CDR3 loop is CASSIRHRKETQYF. CDR3 sequence (DNA): TGTGCCAGTAGTATCAGACACCGGAAAGAGACCCAGTACTTC. J is TRBJ2-5 and V is TRBV19, with no clear D. In germline, CDR1 is LNHDA, CDR2 SQIVND (reference sequence). The CDR3 loop spans 14 amino acids. Between the trimmed V and J ends, which lost 3 bases and 3 bases, there was a span of 11 bases. Variable domain in full (rest from reference TRBV19 and TRBJ2-5): DGGITQSPKYLFRKEGQNVTLSCEQNLNHDAMYWYRQDPGQGLRLIYYSQIVNDFQKGDIAEGYSVSREKKESFPLTVTSAQKNPTAFYLCASSIRHRKETQYFGPGTRLLVL.

J is TRBJ2-1 and V is TRBV6-5; tentatively, D is TRBD2 (7 bases). This CDR3 is built from 14 residues. CDR1 MNHEY and CDR2 SVGAGI come from the germline V gene. The V end was cut by 6 bases, the J end by 5 bases, with 14 bases between. CDR3 in amino acids: CASRPSRGHNEQFF. Written as DNA, the CDR3 is TGTGCCAGCAGACCTTCGCGGGGGCACAATGAGCAGTTCTTC.

The chain couples TRBV6-5 to TRBJ2-2; D remains ambiguous. The V gene lost 3 bases and the J gene lost 3 bases, with 2 bases spanning the gap. This CDR3 region has 12 residues. The germline gives CDR1 MNHEY, CDR2 SVGAGI. CDR3 nucleotides: TGTGCCAGCAGTTATTACACCGGGGAGCTGTTTTTT. Translation gives CASSYYTGELFF.

This sequence joins TRBV10-3 and TRBJ2-2; D possibly uses TRBD1 or TRBD2 (5 bases each). Germline values: CDR1 ENHRY, CDR2 SYGVKD. Trimming took off 2 bases at V and 2 bases at J, with 12 bases between the two ends. CDR3 length: 16 amino acids. The CDR3 region is CAISEPGQSNTGELFF. In nucleotides, the CDR3 is TGTGCCATCAGTGAGCCGGGGCAGTCTAACACCGGGGAGCTGTTTTTT.

The chain employs TRBV6-5 and TRBJ2-1, with D hard to call. Looked up from germline, CDR1 is MNHEY and CDR2 is SVGAGI. This CDR3 contains 15 residues. Trimming pared 3 bases from V and 0 bases from J, leaving 9 bases between. The CDR3 DNA is TGTGCCAGCAGTTATAGGGTTACCTCCTACAATGAGCAGTTCTTC. This sequence encodes CASSYRVTSYNEQFF.

The rearrangement uses TRBV6-5 and TRBJ1-2, with unresolved D. The germline gives CDR1 MNHEY, CDR2 SVGAGI. V was cut by 5 bases and J by 4 bases, with 11 bases left in between. The CDR3 covers 13 residues. The CDR3: CASSKDGPYGYTF. Here the CDR3 DNA reads TGTGCCAGCAGTAAGGACGGGCCCTATGGCTACACCTTC.

The V gene is TRBV5-5, the J gene TRBJ1-1, with D maybe TRBD1 (6 bases). CDR3 length: 15 residues. V was trimmed by 4 bases and J by 1 base, leaving 14 bases between them. Germline-derived CDR1 and CDR2 are SGHKS and YYEKEE (reference sequence). The CDR3 loop reads CASSPHTGKNTEAFF. The DNA for the CDR3 is TGTGCCAGCAGCCCTCATACAGGGAAGAACACTGAAGCTTTCTTT.

To note about this clone: One end of the junction is discordant with germline, which a read error may explain. The V and J genes are TRBV9 and TRBJ2-2, with unresolved D. CDR1 is SGDLS and CDR2 is YYNGEE in the germline V gene. The CDR3 is 14 amino acids. This chain's CDR3 is CASSVEGNPGELFF. The CDR3 bases are TGTGCCAGCAGCGTAGAAGGGAACCCCGGGGAGCTGTTTTTT.

The chain is built from TRBV6-4 and TRBJ2-6, with D hard to call. CDR3 length: 14 amino acids. Looked up from germline, CDR1 is MRHNA and CDR2 is SNTAGT. Trimming took off 8 bases at V and 0 bases at J, with 8 bases between the two ends. The CDR3 loop reads CASAVDSGANVLTF. CDR3 nucleotide sequence: TGTGCCAGCGCGGTCGACTCTGGGGCCAACGTCCTGACTTTC.

The rearrangement uses TRBV3-1 (or the pseudogene TRBV3-2) and TRBJ1-1; D is uncertain. This CDR3 spans 13 amino acids. Trimming took off 1 base at V and 4 bases at J, with 7 bases between the two ends. Germline V gene sequence: CDR1 LGHDT, CDR2 YNNKEL (reference sequence). CDR3 sequence: CASSQVTSTEAFF. The CDR3, as DNA: TGTGCCAGCAGCCAAGTAACGAGCACTGAAGCTTTCTTT.

The chain combines TRBV3-1 (or the pseudogene TRBV3-2) with TRBJ2-7, with TRBD1 identical over 11 bases. The CDR3 has 11 residues. CDR1 and CDR2 from the germline V gene are LGHDT and YNNKEL (reference sequence). The V gene end was trimmed by 3 bases and the J gene end by 11 bases; junction bases not matched to a gene: 0. CDR3 in amino acids: CASSQGQGEYF. The CDR3 DNA sequence: TGTGCCAGCAGCCAGGGACAGGGGGAGTACTTC.

The chain is built from TRBV10-3 and TRBJ1-5; TRBD1 matches at 8 bases. Losses at the gene ends were 6 bases for V and 1 base for J; bases not matched to a gene: 5. Germline-derived CDR1 and CDR2 are ENHRY and SYGVKD. The CDR3 contains 15 residues. CDR3 sequence: CAISTGGSSNQPQHF. The DNA of the CDR3 is TGTGCCATCAGCACAGGGGGATCGAGCAATCAGCCCCAGCATTTT.

The V gene is TRBV5-1, the J gene TRBJ2-3, with TRBD2 as a possible D gene (6 bases). The V end lost 2 bases, the J end lost 6 bases, and 10 bases lay between the germline ends. Germline CDR1 SGHRS, CDR2 YFSETQ. This CDR3 contains 13 residues. This CDR3 is CASSLSGADTQYF. The CDR3 nucleotides are TGCGCCAGCAGCTTATCGGGAGCCGATACGCAGTATTTT.

The rearrangement uses TRBV5-6 and TRBJ1-1; weak D call: TRBD1 (5 bases). The CDR3 length is 13 residues. The V and J ends lost 4 bases and 11 bases respectively, with 18 bases between them. Germline CDR1 is SGHDT and CDR2 is YYEEEE. DNA of the CDR3: TGTGCCAGCAGCGGATGGAGCAGGGTGTACGCTTTCTTT. This gives the protein CASSGWSRVYAFF.

V usage is TRBV7-8 and J usage is TRBJ1-3; D remains ambiguous. Germline V gene data show CDR1 as SGHVS and CDR2 as FQNEAQ. The V and J ends lost 1 base and 0 bases respectively, with 10 bases between them. This CDR3 has 16 amino acids. The CDR3 sequence: CASSLGSGGSGNTIYF. The CDR3 region has the DNA TGTGCCAGCAGCTTAGGATCAGGAGGCTCTGGAAACACCATATATTTT.

The CDR3 coding sequence is TGTGCCAGCAGTATTAATGAAAAACTGTTTTTT. Translation gives CASSINEKLFF. The chain recombines TRBV6-2 or TRBV6-3 with TRBJ1-4, with D unresolved. With 5 bases removed from V and 4 bases from J, the gap between germline ends came to 2 bases. Germline-derived CDR1 and CDR2 are MNHEY and SVGEGT. The CDR3 sequence is 11 residues long.

The chain uses TRBV6-1 and TRBJ2-3, with D tentatively TRBD1 (5 bases). V shed 2 bases and J shed 0 bases, with 12 bases lying between them. CDR1 is MNHNS, CDR2 SASEGT, per germline. There are 16 residues in the CDR3. The CDR3 DNA reads as TGTGCCAGCAGTGAAAGGTGGGGCACTAGCACAGATACGCAGTATTTT. Its protein is CASSERWGTSTDTQYF.

V usage is TRBV28 and J usage is TRBJ1-3; a possible D gene is TRBD1 (5 bases). Deletions cut 5 bases from V and 2 bases from J, with 13 bases between. The germline gives CDR1 MDHEN, CDR2 SYDVKM. The CDR3 extends over 15 amino acids. The CDR3 nucleotides are TGTGCCAGCAGTCTTCTGGGGGTCCCTGGAAACACCATATATTTT. It specifies CASSLLGVPGNTIYF.

The chain links TRBV4-2 to TRBJ1-4, with 8 bases aligning to TRBD1. V dropped 1 base and J dropped 6; count of bases not matched to a gene: 7. There are 16 residues in the CDR3. From germline, CDR1 is LGHNA and CDR2 YNFKEQ. The CDR3 bases are TGTGCCAGCAGCCAAGTGATAGGACAGGGAGATGAAAAACTGTTTTTT. It yields the protein CASSQVIGQGDEKLFF.

V and J are TRBV4-1 and TRBJ1-3, with TRBD1 matching 10 bases. The CDR3 is 20 amino acids. The V segment lost 1 base and the J segment 2 bases; nucleotides outside the gene matches: 14. In germline, CDR1 is MGHRA, CDR2 YSYEKL. The CDR3 loop reads CASSQGLWSRDRGPGNTIYF. CDR3 coding DNA: TGCGCCAGCAGCCAAGGGCTTTGGAGTCGGGACAGGGGACCTGGAAACACCATATATTTT.

This rearrangement joins TRBV11-2 to TRBJ2-1; no firm D call. This CDR3 contains 14 residues. CDR1 is SGHAT, CDR2 FQNNGV, per germline. V lost 1 base to trimming and J lost 9 bases, with 13 bases between them. This chain's CDR3 is CASSLASSFGEQFF. CDR3 DNA sequence: TGTGCCAGCAGCTTAGCCTCCAGCTTCGGTGAGCAGTTCTTC.